The present TCR beta chain was sequenced within a study of T cells in tumors and immune-related adverse events. In germline, CDR1 is MDHEN, CDR2 SYDVKM. This CDR3 is 19 amino acids long. Trimming at V came to 3 bases and at J to 2 bases, leaving 16 bases not matched to a gene. This table comes from immunoSEQ multiplex PCR, and its TCRdb copy is limited to in-frame clones, with some not included. The table records about 22,000 clones, around nine tenths of them present only once. The sequenced sample was lymph node tissue, obtained from a patient treated with anti-PD-1 therapy. The clonotype originates from a female donor with metastatic renal cell carcinoma. The chain recombines TRBV28 with TRBJ1-2; TRBD1 matches at 9 bases. CDR3 DNA: TGTGCCAGCAGTTTTTCGGCCCGGTGGGACAGGGTCCCCAACTATGGCTACACCTTC. The encoded protein is CASSFSARWDRVPNYGYTF.